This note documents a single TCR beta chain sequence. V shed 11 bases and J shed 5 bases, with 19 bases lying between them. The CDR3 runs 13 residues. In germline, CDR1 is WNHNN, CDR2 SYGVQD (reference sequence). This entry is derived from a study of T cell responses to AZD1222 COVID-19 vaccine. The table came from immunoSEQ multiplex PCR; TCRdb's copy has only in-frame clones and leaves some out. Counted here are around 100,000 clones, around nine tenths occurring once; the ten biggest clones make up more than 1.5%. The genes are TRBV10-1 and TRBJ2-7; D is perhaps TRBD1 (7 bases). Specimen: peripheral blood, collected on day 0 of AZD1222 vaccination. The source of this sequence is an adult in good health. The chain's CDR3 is CAPRGTEPDEQYF. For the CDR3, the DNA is TGCGCCCCCCGGGGGACAGAGCCTGACGAGCAGTACTTC.